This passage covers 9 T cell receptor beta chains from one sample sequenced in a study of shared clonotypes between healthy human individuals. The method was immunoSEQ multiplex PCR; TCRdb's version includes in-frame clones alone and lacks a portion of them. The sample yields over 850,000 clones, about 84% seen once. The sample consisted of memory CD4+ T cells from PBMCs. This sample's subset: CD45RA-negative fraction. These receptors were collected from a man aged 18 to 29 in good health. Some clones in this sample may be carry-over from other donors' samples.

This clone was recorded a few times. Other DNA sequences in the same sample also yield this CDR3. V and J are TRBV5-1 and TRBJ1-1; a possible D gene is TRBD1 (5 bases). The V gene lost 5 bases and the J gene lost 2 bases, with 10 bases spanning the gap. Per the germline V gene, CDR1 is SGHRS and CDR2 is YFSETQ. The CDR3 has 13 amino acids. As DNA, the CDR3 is TGCGCCAGCAGTGCAGGGACTAACACTGAAGCTTTCTTT. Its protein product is CASSAGTNTEAFF.

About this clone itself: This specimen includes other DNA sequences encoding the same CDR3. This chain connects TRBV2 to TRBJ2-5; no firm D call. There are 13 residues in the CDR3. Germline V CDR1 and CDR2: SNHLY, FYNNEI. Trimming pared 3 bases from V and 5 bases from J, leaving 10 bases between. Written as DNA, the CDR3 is TGTGCCAGCAGTGACGTAGGTAGGGAGACCCAGTACTTC. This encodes CASSDVGRETQYF.

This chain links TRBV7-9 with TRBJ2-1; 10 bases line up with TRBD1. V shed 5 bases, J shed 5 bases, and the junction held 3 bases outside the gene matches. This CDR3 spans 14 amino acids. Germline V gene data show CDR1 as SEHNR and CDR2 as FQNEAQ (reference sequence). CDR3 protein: CASSGDRGHNEQFF. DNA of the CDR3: TGTGCCAGCAGCGGGGACAGGGGTCACAATGAGCAGTTCTTC.

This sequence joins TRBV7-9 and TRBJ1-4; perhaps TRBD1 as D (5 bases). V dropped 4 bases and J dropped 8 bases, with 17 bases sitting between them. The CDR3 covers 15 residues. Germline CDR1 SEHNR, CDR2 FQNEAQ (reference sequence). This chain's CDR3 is CASSSQGGSEEKLFF. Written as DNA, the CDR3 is TGTGCCAGCAGCTCCCAGGGCGGGTCTGAAGAAAAACTGTTTTTT.

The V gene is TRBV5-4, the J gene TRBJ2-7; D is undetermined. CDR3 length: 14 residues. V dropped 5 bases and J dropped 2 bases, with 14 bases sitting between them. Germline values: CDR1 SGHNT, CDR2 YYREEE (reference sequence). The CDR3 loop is CASSDSKITYEQYF. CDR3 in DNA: TGTGCCAGCAGTGACTCTAAGATTACCTACGAGCAGTACTTC.

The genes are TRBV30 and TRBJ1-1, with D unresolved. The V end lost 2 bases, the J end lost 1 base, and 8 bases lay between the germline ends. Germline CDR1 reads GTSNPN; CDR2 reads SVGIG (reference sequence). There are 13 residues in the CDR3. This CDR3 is CAWSYRKNTEAFF. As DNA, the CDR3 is TGTGCCTGGAGTTATCGGAAGAACACTGAAGCTTTCTTT.

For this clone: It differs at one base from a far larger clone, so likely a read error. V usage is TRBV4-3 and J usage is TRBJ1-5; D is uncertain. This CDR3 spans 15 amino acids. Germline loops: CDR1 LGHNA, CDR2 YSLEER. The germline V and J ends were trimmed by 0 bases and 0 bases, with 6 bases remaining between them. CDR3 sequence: CASSQERHSNQPQHF. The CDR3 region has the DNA TGCGCCAGCAGCCAAGAGCGGCATAGCAATCAGCCCCAGCATTTT.

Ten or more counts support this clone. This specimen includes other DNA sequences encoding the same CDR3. The CDR3 loop reads CASSLAVSGSGQETQYF. The DNA for the CDR3 is TGCGCCAGCAGCTTGGCAGTCAGCGGGAGTGGCCAAGAGACCCAGTACTTC. V is TRBV5-1 and J is TRBJ2-5; 8 nucleotides align to TRBD2. Trimming took 0 bases from V and 1 from J; bases not matched to a gene: 8. The V gene's germline CDR1 is SGHRS and CDR2 YFSETQ. CDR3 length: 17 amino acids.

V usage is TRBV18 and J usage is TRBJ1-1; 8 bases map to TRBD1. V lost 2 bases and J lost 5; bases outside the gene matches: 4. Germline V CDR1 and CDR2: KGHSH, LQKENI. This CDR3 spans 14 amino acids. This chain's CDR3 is CASSPTDRETEAFF. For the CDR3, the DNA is TGTGCCAGCTCACCAACGGACAGGGAAACTGAAGCTTTCTTT.